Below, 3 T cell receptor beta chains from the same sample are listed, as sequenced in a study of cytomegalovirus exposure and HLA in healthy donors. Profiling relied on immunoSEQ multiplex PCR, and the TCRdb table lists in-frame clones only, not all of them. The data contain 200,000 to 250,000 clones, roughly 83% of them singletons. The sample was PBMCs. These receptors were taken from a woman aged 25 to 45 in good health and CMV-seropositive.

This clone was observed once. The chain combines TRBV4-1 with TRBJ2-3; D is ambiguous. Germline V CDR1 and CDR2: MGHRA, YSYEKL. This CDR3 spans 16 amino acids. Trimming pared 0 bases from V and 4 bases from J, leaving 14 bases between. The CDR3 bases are TGCGCCAGCAGCCAAGATCTAGAAGCCCTCGCAGATACGCAGTATTTT. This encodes CASSQDLEALADTQYF.

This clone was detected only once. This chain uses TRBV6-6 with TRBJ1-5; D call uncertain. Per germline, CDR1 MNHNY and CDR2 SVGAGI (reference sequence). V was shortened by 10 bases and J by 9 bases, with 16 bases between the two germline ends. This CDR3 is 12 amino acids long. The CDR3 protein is CATSGGIGPQHF. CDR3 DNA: TGTGCCACCTCCGGAGGCATTGGGCCCCAGCATTTT.

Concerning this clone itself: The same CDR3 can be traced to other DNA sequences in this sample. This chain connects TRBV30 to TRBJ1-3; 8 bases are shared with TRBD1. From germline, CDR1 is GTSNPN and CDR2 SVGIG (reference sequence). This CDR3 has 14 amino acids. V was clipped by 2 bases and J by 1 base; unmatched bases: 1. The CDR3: CAWSRTGSGNTIYF. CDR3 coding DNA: TGTGCCTGGAGTAGGACAGGGTCTGGAAACACCATATATTTT.